This T cell receptor (beta chain) is drawn from a study of blood T cell repertoires in COVID-19. About the study: The United States, Italy and Spain provided the acute and convalescent COVID-19 samples. T cells, B-cell-depleted T cells, or PBMCs provided the cDNA or gDNA that served as material.

The CDR3 sequence is 14 residues long. From germline, CDR1 is SEHNR and CDR2 FQNEAQ (reference sequence). V was pared by 5 bases and J by 2 bases, with 11 bases between. Original analysis: From reference gene primer amplification, estimates of nucleated cell counts were derived. Sequencing was performed with immunoSEQ multiplex PCR; in TCRdb, only in-frame clones are kept and a portion is missing. That table gives V, J and clone size, and the DNA gave D and trimming. The sample holds about 250,000 clones, about 80% seen once. V and J are TRBV7-9 and TRBJ2-3; tentative D call: TRBD1 (6 bases). What was sequenced was peripheral blood. The receptor comes from a man aged 45 to 65 with active or convalescent COVID-19. The CDR3 loop is CASSTTGTTDTQYF. DNA for the CDR3: TGTGCCAGCAGCACCACAGGGACCACAGATACGCAGTATTTT. The full variable domain, its missing parts supplied by reference TRBV7-9 and TRBJ2-3, is DTGVSQNPRHKITKRGQNVTFRCDPISEHNRLYWYRQTLGQGPEFLTYFQNEAQLEKSRLLSDRFSAERPKGSFSTLEIQRTEQGDSAMYLCASSTTGTTDTQYFGPGTRLTVL.